Listed below are T cell receptor beta chains from one sample, sequenced in a study of long-term antiretroviral therapy in people with HIV. Method: immunoSEQ multiplex PCR; TCRdb's copy keeps in-frame clones and lacks some. The sample yields some 20,000 clones, more than 70% seen once. Sequenced material: unsorted PBMCs, taken 0.5 years before starting antiretroviral therapy. These receptors originate from a man aged 18-30 years with HIV. CDR3s include the opening cysteine and the closing phenylalanine or tryptophan. A D gene is named only where the DNA matches it firmly. Only part of the rows carry a size: once, few, many, or a class if the clone is expanded.

d_gene | j_gene | v_gene | abundance | CDR3nt | CDR3aa
TRBD1 | TRBJ1-4 | TRBV5-4 | . | TGTGCCAGCAGCTTTCAGGGGGATAATGAAAAACTGTTTTTT | CASSFQGDNEKLFF
. | TRBJ1-5 | TRBV19 | . | TGTGCCAGTAGTATAGGGTCCATGATTCCCCAGCATTTT | CASSIGSMIPQHF
TRBD1 | TRBJ2-1 | TRBV5-1 | . | TGCGCCAGCAGCTTACAGGGGAAGATGGTCGATGAGCAGTTCTTC | CASSLQGKMVDEQFF
TRBD1 | TRBJ1-1 | TRBV11-2 | . | TGTGCCAGCAGCTTAGGGGACAGATTGAACACTGAAGCTTTCTTT | CASSLGDRLNTEAFF
. | TRBJ2-7 | TRBV28 | . | TGTGCCAGCAGTTTATTTGGGATCACAAACGAGCAGTACTTC | CASSLFGITNEQYF
. | TRBJ1-2 | TRBV6-5 | . | TGTGCCAGCAGTTACTCGCCAGGGGAGGATGGCTACACCTTC | CASSYSPGEDGYTF
. | TRBJ2-7 | TRBV19 | few | TGTGCCAGTAGTTCAAGGTACGAGCAGTACTTC | CASSSRYEQYF
. | TRBJ1-2 | TRBV6-1 | once | TGTGCCAGCATGGGGGCGACAAACTATGGCTACACCTTC | CASMGATNYGYTF
. | TRBJ1-1 | TRBV7-2 | medium-sized | TGTGCCAGCAGCTTAGGGGGATGGGCTGAAGCTTTCTTT | CASSLGGWAEAFF
. | TRBJ2-3 | TRBV6-4 | . | TGTGCCAGCAGCCGGTCGGCCACAGATACGCAGTATTTT | CASSRSATDTQYF
. | TRBJ2-2 | TRBV7-9 | . | TGTGCCAGCAGCTTGGGGGAAAGGATCTCCGGGGAGCTGTTTTTT | CASSLGERISGELFF
. | TRBJ1-2 | TRBV4-1 | once | TGCGCCAGCAGCCAGGTAACTCAGGACCCGCACTACACCTTC | CASSQVTQDPHYTF
. | TRBJ2-5 | TRBV19 | . | TGTGCCAGTAGTATTCCTGGGTCCCAGTACTTC | CASSIPGSQYF
. | TRBJ1-1 | TRBV11-2 | . | TGTGCCAGCAGCCTTAGGTCCCGGGGAACTGAAGCTTTCTTT | CASSLRSRGTEAFF
. | TRBJ1-2 | TRBV19 | . | TGTGCCAGTACGGTTACAGGAGAGGGCTACACCTTC | CASTVTGEGYTF
. | TRBJ1-5 | TRBV5-6 | . | TGTGCCAGCAGCCCCTCTGGGAGCAATCAGCCCCAGCATTTT | CASSPSGSNQPQHF
. | TRBJ1-1 | TRBV6-1 | . | TGTGCCAGCAGTGAATTTTGGTCCCAAGGGAACACTGAAGCTTTCTTT | CASSEFWSQGNTEAFF
. | TRBJ1-1 | TRBV7-9 | . | TGTGCCAGCAGCTTAGGTAGAGGAAACACTGAAGCTTTCTTT | CASSLGRGNTEAFF
. | TRBJ2-1 | TRBV4-3 | once | TGCGCCAGCAGCCAAGAGGCAGACAACGATGAGCAGTTCTTC | CASSQEADNDEQFF
. | TRBJ1-1 | TRBV7-2 | . | TGTGCCAGCAGCTTCGTTATAGGCAGGGGCACTGAAGCTTTCTTT | CASSFVIGRGTEAFF
. | TRBJ2-2 | TRBV20-1 | . | TGCAGTGCTAGAGACGGGGAGCTGTTTTTT | CSARDGELFF
. | TRBJ1-1 | TRBV7-6 | . | TGTGCCAGCAGCCTGGGAACGGGGGGCGAGTATGAAGCTTTCTTT | CASSLGTGGEYEAFF
. | TRBJ1-1 | TRBV7-6 | . | TGTGCCAGCAGCCCCGATGAGGGCTTAAGGGGAAACACTGAAGCTTTCTTT | CASSPDEGLRGNTEAFF
. | TRBJ1-1 | TRBV27 | medium-sized | TGTGCCAGCAGCGGCCAGGGTTCGGGGAACACTGAAGCTTTCTTT | CASSGQGSGNTEAFF
. | TRBJ2-3 | TRBV15 | few | TGTGCCACCGGTTCGACGGCCCTCACTAGCACAGATACGCAGTATTTT | CATGSTALTSTDTQYF
. | TRBJ2-3 | TRBV9 | . | TGTGCCAGCAGCGGCCGGTCCGGGATAGATACGCAGTATTTT | CASSGRSGIDTQYF
. | TRBJ1-1 | TRBV5-1 | . | TGCGCCAGCAGTCAGTGGACGGGTAACACTGAAGCTTTCTTT | CASSQWTGNTEAFF
. | TRBJ1-2 | TRBV13 | medium-sized | TGTGCCAGCAGCACGGTCTATGGCTACACCTTC | CASSTVYGYTF
. | TRBJ1-5 | TRBV9 | once | TGTGCCAGCAGCGCCCGTGACAGTAATCAGCCCCAGCATTTT | CASSARDSNQPQHF
TRBD1 | TRBJ1-1 | TRBV6-5 | . | TGTGCCAGCCTACAGGGGGGTTTGAACACTGAAGCTTTCTTT | CASLQGGLNTEAFF
. | TRBJ2-3 | TRBV27 | few | TGTGCCAGCAGTTCCATTGGGCAGGGAGGCGATACGCAGTATTTT | CASSSIGQGGDTQYF
. | TRBJ1-4 | TRBV6-1 | . | TGTGCCAGCAGTGTTTTACAGACTAATGAAAAACTGTTTTTT | CASSVLQTNEKLFF
TRBD1 | TRBJ2-2 | TRBV12-5 | . | TGTGCTAGTGGTTTGGCCCTGACAGGGGCCTTTTCTACCGGGGAGCTGTTTTTT | CASGLALTGAFSTGELFF
. | TRBJ1-1 | TRBV18 | . | TGTGCCAGCTCACCACCGTTGACAGAGAATTTTAGAGACACTGAAGCTTTCTTT | CASSPPLTENFRDTEAFF
. | TRBJ2-3 | TRBV18 | . | TGTGCCAGCTCACCGGGAGGCACAGATACGCAGTATTTT | CASSPGGTDTQYF
. | TRBJ2-7 | TRBV27 | . | TGTGCCAGCAGTCCAGGGCCAACCTACGAGCAGTACTTC | CASSPGPTYEQYF
. | TRBJ1-1 | TRBV6-4 | few | TGTGCCAGCAGTGACCTATATGACGGATACACTGAAGCTTTCTTT | CASSDLYDGYTEAFF
. | TRBJ2-2 | TRBV19 | . | TGTGCCAGTAGTATACAGCGGATGAACACCGGGGAGCTGTTTTTT | CASSIQRMNTGELFF
. | TRBJ1-3 | TRBV7-7 | . | TGTGCCAGCAGCCCCAGAAATATTTTCGACTCTGGAAACACCATATATTTT | CASSPRNIFDSGNTIYF
. | TRBJ2-1 | TRBV4-3 | . | TGCGCCAGCAGCCAAGGGGGTTGGAGCTCCTACAATGAGCAGTTCTTC | CASSQGGWSSYNEQFF
. | TRBJ2-1 | TRBV7-3 | . | TGTGCCAGCAGCTTACCTCTTACGACAGGCGGAACAAACAATGAGCAGTTCTTC | CASSLPLTTGGTNNEQFF
. | TRBJ2-1 | TRBV4-1 | few | TGCGCCAGCAGGGGAAATGAGCAGTTCTTC | CASRGNEQFF